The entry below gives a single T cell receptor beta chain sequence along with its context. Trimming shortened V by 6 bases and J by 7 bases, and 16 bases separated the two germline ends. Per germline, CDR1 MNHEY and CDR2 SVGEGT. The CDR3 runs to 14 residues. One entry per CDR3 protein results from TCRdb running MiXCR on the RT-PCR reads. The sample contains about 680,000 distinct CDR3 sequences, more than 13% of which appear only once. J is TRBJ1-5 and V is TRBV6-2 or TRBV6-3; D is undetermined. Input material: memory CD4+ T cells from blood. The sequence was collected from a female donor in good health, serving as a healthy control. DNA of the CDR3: TGTGCCAGCAGCGGCCTCAGCGGTAACCAGCCCCAGCATTTT. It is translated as CASSGLSGNQPQHF.